This T cell receptor beta chain was sequenced in a study of T cell responses to AZD1222 COVID-19 vaccine. Findings of the study overall: Epitopes outside B.1.351 and B.1.1.7 mutated regions reportedly drew nearly half of spike TCRs. The donor cohort was predominantly white British with a female majority, and clonal diversity may have been underestimated.

To note about this clone: The antigen remains unidentified.

Assay: immunoSEQ multiplex PCR; the TCRdb copy retains only in-frame clones and omits some. This table has 54,000 or so clones, roughly nine tenths appearing once. V shed 3 bases, J shed 3 bases, and the junction held 13 bases outside the gene matches. Per germline, CDR1 LNHDA and CDR2 SQIVND (reference sequence). This CDR3 is 18 amino acids long. The chain couples TRBV19 to TRBJ2-1; 8 bases match TRBD1. The source is an adult in good health. The sequencing used peripheral blood, collected on day 0 of AZD1222 vaccination. Here the CDR3 DNA reads TGTGCCAGTAGTATCCCACCTCTCGGGACAGGATACTACAATGAGCAGTTCTTC. It translates to CASSIPPLGTGYYNEQFF.